A single sample is the source of the 13 T cell receptor beta chains below, sequenced in a study of T-cell reconstitution after alpha-beta-depleted transplantation in children. The TCRbeta library was prepared with unique molecular identifiers. TCRdb reprocessed the PCR reads with MiXCR, giving one entry per CDR3 protein. This sample has some 80,000 distinct CDR3 sequences, with roughly 20% found just once. The source was PBMCs, mostly from graft donor cells, collected 360 days after TCRalphabeta/CD19-depleted stem cell transplant. The receptor set was obtained from a male patient between 2 and 10 years old who had a stem cell transplant for acute lymphoblastic leukemia, so the T cells may come from the graft donor.

The rearrangement joins TRBV18 to TRBJ2-7; no clear D. Germline CDR1 reads KGHSH; CDR2 reads LQKENI. CDR3 size: 16 residues. V lost 0 bases and J lost 0, with 12 bases in between. The CDR3 sequence is CASSPPSTYSSYEQYF. CDR3 coding DNA: TGTGCCAGCTCACCACCCTCGACCTATAGCTCCTACGAGCAGTACTTC.

The chain recombines TRBV5-1 with TRBJ2-3; D remains ambiguous. This CDR3 is built from 12 residues. Trimming cost V 6 bases and J 4 bases, with 9 bases left between them. Germline V gives CDR1 SGHRS, CDR2 YFSETQ. The chain's CDR3 is CASKIEPDTQYF. The CDR3 region has the DNA TGCGCCAGCAAGATCGAACCAGATACGCAGTATTTT.

The chain couples TRBV6-2 or TRBV6-3 to TRBJ2-1, with a possible D match to TRBD1 (6 bases). Trimming removed 6 bases at V and 4 bases at J, with 16 bases between. CDR1 and CDR2 (germline): MNHEY, SVGEGT. The CDR3 runs 15 residues. The CDR3 sequence: CASSHPRGRYNEQFF. The DNA for the CDR3 is TGTGCCAGCAGCCACCCCAGGGGTCGATACAATGAGCAGTTCTTC.

This clonotype was observed a handful of times. This sequence joins TRBV9 and TRBJ2-1; 12 nucleotides agree with TRBD2. The CDR3 is made up of 15 amino acids. The V and J ends lost 3 bases and 4 bases, in that order; junction bases with no gene match: 2. The germline V gene encodes CDR1 SGDLS and CDR2 YYNGEE. In DNA form, the CDR3 reads TGTGCCAGCAGCGCCGGACTAGCGGGGTACAATGAGCAGTTCTTC. Translation: CASSAGLAGYNEQFF. The full variable domain, completed using reference TRBV9 and TRBJ2-1, is DSGVTQTPKHLITATGQRVTLRCSPRSGDLSVYWYQQSLDQGLQFLIQYYNGEERAKGNILERFSAQQFPDLHSELNLSSLELGDSALYFCASSAGLAGYNEQFFGPGTRLTVL.

V gene TRBV12-3 or TRBV12-4 combines with J gene TRBJ2-3; 7 bases align to TRBD1. The CDR3 is 15 residues long. The V gene end was trimmed by 6 bases and the J gene end by 1 base; junction bases not matched to a gene: 7. Written as DNA, the CDR3 is TGTGCCAGCAGCAGATGGGACAGACGCACAGATACGCAGTATTTT. It codes for CASSRWDRRTDTQYF.

The chain is built from TRBV7-9 and TRBJ2-7, with TRBD2 matching 11 bases. The CDR3 length is 16 residues. Germline trimming cut 0 bases from V and 4 bases from J; bases unmatched to any gene: 5. The germline gives CDR1 SEHNR, CDR2 FQNEAQ (reference sequence). The CDR3 spells CASSLALAGVQYEQYF. CDR3 nucleotides: TGTGCCAGCAGCTTAGCACTAGCGGGAGTCCAATACGAGCAGTACTTC. The full variable domain, its missing parts supplied by reference TRBV7-9 and TRBJ2-7, is DTGVSQNPRHKITKRGQNVTFRCDPISEHNRLYWYRQTLGQGPEFLTYFQNEAQLEKSRLLSDRFSAERPKGSFSTLEIQRTEQGDSAMYLCASSLALAGVQYEQYFGPGTRLTVT.

This clonotype occurred many times. The V call is TRBV12-3 or TRBV12-4, the J call TRBJ2-1; 7 bases line up with TRBD2. CDR3 size: 17 residues. V lost 4 bases and J lost 1; bases outside the gene matches: 10. CDR3 protein: CASSSRTRRLSYNEQFF. DNA of the CDR3: TGTGCCAGCAGTTCCAGGACTAGGAGGTTGTCCTACAATGAGCAGTTCTTC.

The table lists this clonotype with a few counts. This chain links TRBV12-3 or TRBV12-4 with TRBJ1-1, with TRBD1 matching over 7 bases. CDR3 length: 12 amino acids. V shed 5 bases and J 4 bases; nucleotides not matched to a gene: 1. CDR3 protein: CASSTGVTEAFF. The CDR3 nucleotides read TGTGCCAGCAGTACAGGGGTCACTGAAGCTTTCTTT.

This clonotype has only a few counts. V is TRBV7-2 and J is TRBJ2-2, with D perhaps assigned TRBD1 or TRBD2 (5 bases each). The CDR3 is made up of 15 amino acids. V lost 5 bases, J lost 8 bases, and 18 bases lay in between. Germline lookup yields CDR1 SGHTA and CDR2 FQGNSA. The CDR3 sequence is CASSGSGSFLGELFF. The CDR3 DNA is TGTGCCAGCAGCGGATCAGGGAGTTTTTTAGGGGAGCTGTTTTTT.

The V gene is TRBV20-1, the J gene TRBJ1-1, with no clear D. With 6 bases removed from V and 0 bases from J, the gap between germline ends came to 11 bases. The CDR3 covers 13 residues. Germline loops: CDR1 DFQATT, CDR2 SNEGSKA (reference sequence). In DNA form, the CDR3 reads TGCAGTGCGAGACCGGACGTGAACACTGAAGCTTTCTTT. Translating it yields CSARPDVNTEAFF.

The J gene is TRBJ2-1, the V gene TRBV4-1; 12 nucleotides match TRBD2. The V segment lost 2 bases and the J segment 4 bases; nucleotides outside the gene matches: 12. Germline loops: CDR1 MGHRA, CDR2 YSYEKL. The CDR3 has 19 residues. In DNA, the CDR3 is TGCGCCAGCAGCCAAAGCCCCACGACTAGCGGGAGTCGATACAATGAGCAGTTCTTC. This encodes CASSQSPTTSGSRYNEQFF.

This clonotype came up many times. The V call is TRBV19, the J call TRBJ2-7, with TRBD1 as a possible D gene (6 bases). The CDR3 runs to 13 residues. The V gene lost 5 bases and the J gene lost 9 bases, with 17 bases spanning the gap. Germline values: CDR1 LNHDA, CDR2 SQIVND (reference sequence). The CDR3 nucleotides read TGTGCCAGTAGTGACTACGGACAGTTCGCGCAGTACTTC. As protein: CASSDYGQFAQYF.

In its sample, this clonotype was seen a few times. V usage is TRBV4-1 and J usage is TRBJ2-1; 8 bases agree with TRBD1. Germline CDR1 is MGHRA and CDR2 is YSYEKL. This CDR3 is 18 amino acids long. Trimming cost V 0 bases and J 7 bases; bases outside gene matches: 14. The CDR3 is CASSQETGVRIYKNEQFF. CDR3 sequence (DNA): TGCGCCAGCAGCCAAGAGACAGGGGTGCGGATTTATAAGAATGAGCAGTTCTTC.